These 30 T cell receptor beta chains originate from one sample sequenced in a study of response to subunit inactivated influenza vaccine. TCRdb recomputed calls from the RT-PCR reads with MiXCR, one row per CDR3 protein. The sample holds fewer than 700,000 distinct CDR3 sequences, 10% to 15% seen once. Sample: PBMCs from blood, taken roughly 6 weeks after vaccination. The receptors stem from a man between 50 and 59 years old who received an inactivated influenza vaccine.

CDR3 DNA sequence: TGTGCCAGCAGCCACAACCTGAACCCGAGGGAGACCCAGTACTTC. Its protein product is CASSHNLNPRETQYF. This chain connects TRBV3-1 to TRBJ2-5; no clear D. The V and J ends lost 3 bases and 5 bases respectively, with 16 bases between them. Germline-derived CDR1 and CDR2 are LGHDT and YNNKEL (reference sequence). There are 15 residues in the CDR3.

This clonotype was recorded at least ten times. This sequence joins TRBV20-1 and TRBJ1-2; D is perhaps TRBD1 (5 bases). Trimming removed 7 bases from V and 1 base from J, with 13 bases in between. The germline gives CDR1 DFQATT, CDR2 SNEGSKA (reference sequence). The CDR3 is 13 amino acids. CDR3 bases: TGCAGTGTAGACAGCGCGGTTAACTATGGCTACACCTTC. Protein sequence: CSVDSAVNYGYTF.

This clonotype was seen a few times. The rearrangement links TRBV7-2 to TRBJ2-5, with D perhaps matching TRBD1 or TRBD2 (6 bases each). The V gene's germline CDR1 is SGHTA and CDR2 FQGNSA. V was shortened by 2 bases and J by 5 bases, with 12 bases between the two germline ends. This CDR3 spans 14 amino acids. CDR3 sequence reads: CASSLWGAVETQYF. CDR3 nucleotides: TGTGCCAGCAGCTTATGGGGGGCGGTGGAGACCCAGTACTTC.

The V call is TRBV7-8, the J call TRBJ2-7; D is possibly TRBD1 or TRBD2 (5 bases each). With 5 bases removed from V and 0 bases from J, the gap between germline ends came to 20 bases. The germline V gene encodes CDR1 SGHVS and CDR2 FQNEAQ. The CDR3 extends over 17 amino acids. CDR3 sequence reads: CASSQSRSGAYSYEQYF. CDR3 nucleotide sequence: TGTGCCAGCAGCCAATCCCGTTCCGGGGCCTACTCCTACGAGCAGTACTTC.

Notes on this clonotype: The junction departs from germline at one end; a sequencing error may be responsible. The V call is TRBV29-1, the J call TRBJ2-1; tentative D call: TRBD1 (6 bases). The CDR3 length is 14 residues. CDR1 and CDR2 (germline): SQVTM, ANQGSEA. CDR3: CSVEGTYPPNEQFF. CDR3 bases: TGCAGCGTAGAAGGGACATACCCCCCGAATGAGCAGTTCTTC.

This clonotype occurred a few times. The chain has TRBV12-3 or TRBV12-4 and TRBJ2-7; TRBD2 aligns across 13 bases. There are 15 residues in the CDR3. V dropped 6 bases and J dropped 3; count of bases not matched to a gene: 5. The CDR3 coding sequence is TGTGCCAGCAGCTCGGGACTAGCGGGATTCTACGAGCAGTACTTC. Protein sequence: CASSSGLAGFYEQYF.

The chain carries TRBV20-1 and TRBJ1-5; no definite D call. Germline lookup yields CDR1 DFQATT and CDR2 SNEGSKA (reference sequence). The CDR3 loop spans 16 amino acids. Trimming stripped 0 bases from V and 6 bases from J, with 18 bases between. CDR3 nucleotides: TGCAGTGCTAGAGACGGCGGGGAACCTCGGGTTCAGCCCCAGCATTTT. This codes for CSARDGGEPRVQPQHF.

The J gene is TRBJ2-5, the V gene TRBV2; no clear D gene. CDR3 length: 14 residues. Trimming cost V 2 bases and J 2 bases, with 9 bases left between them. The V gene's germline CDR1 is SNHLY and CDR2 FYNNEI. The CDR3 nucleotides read TGTGCCAGCAGTGAATTGGCAGATCAAGAGACCCAGTACTTC. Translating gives CASSELADQETQYF. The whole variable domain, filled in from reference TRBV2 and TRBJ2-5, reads EPEVTQTPSHQVTQMGQEVILRCVPISNHLYFYWYRQILGQKVEFLVSFYNNEISEKSEIFDDQFSVERPDGSNFTLKIRSTKLEDSAMYFCASSELADQETQYFGPGTRLLVL.

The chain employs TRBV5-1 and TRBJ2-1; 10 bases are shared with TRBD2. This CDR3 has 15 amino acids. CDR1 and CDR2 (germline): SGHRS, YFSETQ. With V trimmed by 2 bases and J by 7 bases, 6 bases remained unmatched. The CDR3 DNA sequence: TGCGCCAGCAGCTTTTCTAGCGGGAGTCCTAATGAGCAGTTCTTC. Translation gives CASSFSSGSPNEQFF.

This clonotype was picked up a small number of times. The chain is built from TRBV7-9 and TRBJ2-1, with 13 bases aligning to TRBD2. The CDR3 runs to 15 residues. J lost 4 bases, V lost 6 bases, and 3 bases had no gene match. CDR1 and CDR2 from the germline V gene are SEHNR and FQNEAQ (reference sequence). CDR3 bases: TGTGCCAGCAGGGTACTAGCGGGAGGGTACAATGAGCAGTTCTTC. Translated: CASRVLAGGYNEQFF.

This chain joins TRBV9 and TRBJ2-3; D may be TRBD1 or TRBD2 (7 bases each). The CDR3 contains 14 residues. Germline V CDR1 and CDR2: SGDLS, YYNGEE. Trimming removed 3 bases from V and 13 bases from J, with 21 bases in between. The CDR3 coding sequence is TGTGCCAGCAGCGAGACCCCCCAGGGGGGGAATGAGTATTTT. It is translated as CASSETPQGGNEYF.

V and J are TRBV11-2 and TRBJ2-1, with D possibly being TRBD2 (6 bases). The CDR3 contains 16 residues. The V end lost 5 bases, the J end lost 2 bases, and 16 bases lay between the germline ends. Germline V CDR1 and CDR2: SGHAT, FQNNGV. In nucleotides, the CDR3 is TGTGCCAGCAGCCCCGTGGTTAGCGGACCCTACAATGAGCAGTTCTTC. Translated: CASSPVVSGPYNEQFF.

CDR3 nucleotides: TGCAGCGTTGATCTATGGGGAGGGTTTCAAGAGACCCAGTACTTC. Its protein is CSVDLWGGFQETQYF. The J gene is TRBJ2-5, the V gene TRBV29-1; 7 bases map to TRBD2. From germline, CDR1 is SQVTM and CDR2 ANQGSEA. The CDR3 runs to 15 residues. The trim removed 3 bases at V and 2 bases at J, leaving 9 bases unmatched.

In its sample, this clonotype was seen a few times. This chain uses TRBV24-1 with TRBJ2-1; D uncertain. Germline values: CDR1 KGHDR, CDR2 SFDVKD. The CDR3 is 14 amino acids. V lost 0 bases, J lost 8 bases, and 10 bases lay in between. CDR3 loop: CATSDLGIRDEQFF. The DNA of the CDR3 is TGTGCCACCAGTGATTTGGGAATACGGGATGAGCAGTTCTTC.

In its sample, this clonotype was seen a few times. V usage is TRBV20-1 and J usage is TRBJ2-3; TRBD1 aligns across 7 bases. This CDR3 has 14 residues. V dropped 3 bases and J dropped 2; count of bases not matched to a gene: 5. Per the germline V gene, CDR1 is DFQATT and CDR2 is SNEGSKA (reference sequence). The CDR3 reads CSARDRRYTDTQYF. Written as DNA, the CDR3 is TGCAGTGCTAGGGACAGGCGGTACACAGATACGCAGTATTTT.

CDR3 protein: CASSQGGGARNQPQHF. The CDR3 nucleotides read TGTGCCAGCAGCCAAGGAGGCGGAGCAAGGAATCAGCCCCAGCATTTT. The chain joins TRBV3-1 to TRBJ1-5; D is uncertain. V gave up 1 base and J gave up 4 bases, with 14 bases separating them. Germline lookup yields CDR1 LGHDT and CDR2 YNNKEL (reference sequence). CDR3 length: 16 amino acids.

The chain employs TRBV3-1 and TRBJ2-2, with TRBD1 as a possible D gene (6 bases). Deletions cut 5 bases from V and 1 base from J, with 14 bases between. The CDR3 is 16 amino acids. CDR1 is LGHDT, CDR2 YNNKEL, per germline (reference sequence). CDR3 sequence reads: CASSVYRERNTGELFF. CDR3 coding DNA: TGTGCCAGCAGCGTCTACAGGGAGCGGAACACCGGGGAGCTGTTTTTT.

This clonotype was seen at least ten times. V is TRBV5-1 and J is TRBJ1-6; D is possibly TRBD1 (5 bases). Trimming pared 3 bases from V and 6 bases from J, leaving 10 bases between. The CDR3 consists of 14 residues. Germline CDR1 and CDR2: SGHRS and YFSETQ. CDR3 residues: CASSYGTSNSPLHF. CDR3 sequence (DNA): TGCGCCAGCAGCTACGGGACCTCTAATTCACCCCTCCACTTT.

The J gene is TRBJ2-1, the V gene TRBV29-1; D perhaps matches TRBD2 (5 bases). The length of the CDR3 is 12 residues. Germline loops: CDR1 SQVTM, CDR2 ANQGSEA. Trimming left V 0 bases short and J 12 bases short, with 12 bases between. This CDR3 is CSVEELGVWQFF. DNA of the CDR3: TGCAGCGTTGAAGAACTCGGGGTTTGGCAGTTCTTC.

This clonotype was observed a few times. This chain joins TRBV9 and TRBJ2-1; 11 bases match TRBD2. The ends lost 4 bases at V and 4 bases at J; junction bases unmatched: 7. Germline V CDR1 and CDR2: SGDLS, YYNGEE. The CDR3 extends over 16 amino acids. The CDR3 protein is CASSSEVAGGYNEQFF. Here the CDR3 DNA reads TGTGCCAGCAGCTCCGAAGTAGCGGGGGGGTACAATGAGCAGTTCTTC.

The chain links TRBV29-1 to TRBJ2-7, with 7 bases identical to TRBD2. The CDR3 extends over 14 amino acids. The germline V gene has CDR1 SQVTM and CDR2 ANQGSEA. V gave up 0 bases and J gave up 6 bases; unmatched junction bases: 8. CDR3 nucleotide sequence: TGCAGCGTTGAAGATCGGGGAGGGCCCGGCGAGCAGTACTTC. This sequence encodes CSVEDRGGPGEQYF.

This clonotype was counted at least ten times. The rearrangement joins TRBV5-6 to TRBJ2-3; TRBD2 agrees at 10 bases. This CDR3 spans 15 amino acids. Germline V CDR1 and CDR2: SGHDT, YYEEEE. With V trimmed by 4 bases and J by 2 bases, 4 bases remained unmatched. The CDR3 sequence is CASSPGLAFTDTQYF. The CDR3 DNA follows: TGTGCCAGCAGCCCGGGACTAGCGTTCACAGATACGCAGTATTTT.

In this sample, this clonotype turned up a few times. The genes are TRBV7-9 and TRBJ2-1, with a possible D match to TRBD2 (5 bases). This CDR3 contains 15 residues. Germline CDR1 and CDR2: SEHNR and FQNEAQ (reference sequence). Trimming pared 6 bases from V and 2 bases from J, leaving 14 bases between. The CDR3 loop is CASSPPSGTYNEQFF. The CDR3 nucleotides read TGTGCCAGCAGTCCCCCCAGCGGCACCTACAATGAGCAGTTCTTC.

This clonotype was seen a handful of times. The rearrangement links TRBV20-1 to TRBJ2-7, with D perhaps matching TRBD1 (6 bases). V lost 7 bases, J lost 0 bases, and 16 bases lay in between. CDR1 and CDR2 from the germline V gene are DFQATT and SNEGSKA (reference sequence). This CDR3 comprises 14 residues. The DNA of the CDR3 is TGCAGTGTCAAGGACAGACTGGGCTCCTACGAGCAGTACTTC. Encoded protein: CSVKDRLGSYEQYF.

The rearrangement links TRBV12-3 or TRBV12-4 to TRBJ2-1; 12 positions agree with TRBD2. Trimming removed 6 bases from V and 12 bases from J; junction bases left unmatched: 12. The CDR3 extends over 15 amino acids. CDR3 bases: TGTGCCAGCAGCAGAGTGACTAGCGGGGGAGGACGGCAGTTCTTC. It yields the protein CASSRVTSGGGRQFF.

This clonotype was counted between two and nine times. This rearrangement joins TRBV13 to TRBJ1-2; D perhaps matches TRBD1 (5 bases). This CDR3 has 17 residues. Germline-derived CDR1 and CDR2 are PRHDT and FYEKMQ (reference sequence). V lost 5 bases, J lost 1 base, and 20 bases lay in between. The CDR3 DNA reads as TGTGCCAGCAGCAATTCCGGGACCACACTCCTTAACTATGGCTACACCTTC. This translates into CASSNSGTTLLNYGYTF.

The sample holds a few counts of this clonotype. The CDR3 sequence is CASSYEGEYEQYF. The CDR3 nucleotides are TGTGCCAGCAGTTACGAGGGCGAGTACGAGCAGTACTTC. This chain links TRBV6-6 with TRBJ2-7; the D gene is possibly TRBD2 (5 bases). Germline V lookup: CDR1 MNHNY, CDR2 SVGAGI (reference sequence). V was pared by 2 bases and J by 4 bases, with 9 bases between. CDR3 size: 13 residues.

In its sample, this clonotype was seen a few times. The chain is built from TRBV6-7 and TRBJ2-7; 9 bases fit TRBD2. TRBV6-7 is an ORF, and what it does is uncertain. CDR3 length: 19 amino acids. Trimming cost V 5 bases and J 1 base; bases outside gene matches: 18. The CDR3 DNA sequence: TGTGCCAGCAGTCCCCCGGTAGGAGCGGGAGGCCGAATGTCCTACGAGCAGTACTTC. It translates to CASSPPVGAGGRMSYEQYF.

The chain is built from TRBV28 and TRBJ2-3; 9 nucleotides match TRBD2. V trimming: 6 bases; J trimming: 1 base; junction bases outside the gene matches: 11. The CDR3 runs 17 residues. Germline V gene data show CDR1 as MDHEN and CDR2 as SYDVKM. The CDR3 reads CASRPYFAGGGTDTQYF. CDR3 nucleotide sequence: TGTGCCAGCAGACCTTATTTTGCGGGGGGGGGCACAGATACGCAGTATTTT.

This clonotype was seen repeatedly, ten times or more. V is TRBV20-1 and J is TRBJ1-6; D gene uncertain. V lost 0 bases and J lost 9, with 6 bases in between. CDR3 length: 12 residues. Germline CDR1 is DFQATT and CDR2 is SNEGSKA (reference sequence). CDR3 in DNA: TGCAGTGCTAGAGATCCGATTTCACCCCTCCACTTT. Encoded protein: CSARDPISPLHF.